This T cell receptor beta chain stems from a study of identical twins. One entry per CDR3 protein, called by TCRdb with MiXCR from the 5' RACE reads. The table has about 720,000 distinct CDR3 sequences, more than 6.5% seen once. Germline V gene sequence: CDR1 SGHRS, CDR2 YFSETQ. Trimming left V 2 bases short and J 5 bases short, with 16 bases between. The CDR3 spans 15 residues. These data are also associated with another study on yellow fever vaccine responses in identical twins.

The chain couples TRBV5-1 to TRBJ2-5; D remains unclear. The sample taken for sequencing was PBMCs. The TCR originated in a woman aged 18-29 years in good health. The CDR3 DNA follows: TGCGCCAGCAGCTTATCCGGACGAAGCGTCGAGACCCAGTACTTC. Translated, it gives CASSLSGRSVETQYF.